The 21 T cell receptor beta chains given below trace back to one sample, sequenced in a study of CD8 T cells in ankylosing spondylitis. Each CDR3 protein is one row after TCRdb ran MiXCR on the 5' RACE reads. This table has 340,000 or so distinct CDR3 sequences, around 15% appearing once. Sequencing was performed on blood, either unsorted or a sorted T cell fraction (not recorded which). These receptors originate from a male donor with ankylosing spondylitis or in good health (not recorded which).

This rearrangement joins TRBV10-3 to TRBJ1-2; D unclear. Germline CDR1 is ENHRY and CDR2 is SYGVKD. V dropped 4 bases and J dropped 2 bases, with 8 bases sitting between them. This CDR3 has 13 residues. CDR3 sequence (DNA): TGTGCCATCAGTGGGGAGGGAAACTATGGCTACACCTTC. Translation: CAISGEGNYGYTF.

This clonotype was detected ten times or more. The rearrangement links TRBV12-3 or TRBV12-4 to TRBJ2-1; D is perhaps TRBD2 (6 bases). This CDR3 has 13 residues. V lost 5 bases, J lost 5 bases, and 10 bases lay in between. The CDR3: CASSRGGNNEQFF. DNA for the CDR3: TGTGCCAGCAGTCGAGGAGGGAACAATGAGCAGTTCTTC.

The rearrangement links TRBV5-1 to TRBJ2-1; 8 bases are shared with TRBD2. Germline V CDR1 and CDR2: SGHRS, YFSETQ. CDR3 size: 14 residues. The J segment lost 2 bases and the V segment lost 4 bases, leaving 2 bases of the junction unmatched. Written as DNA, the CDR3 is TGCGCCAGCAGCAAGGGACTAGCCTACAATGAGCAGTTCTTC. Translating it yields CASSKGLAYNEQFF.

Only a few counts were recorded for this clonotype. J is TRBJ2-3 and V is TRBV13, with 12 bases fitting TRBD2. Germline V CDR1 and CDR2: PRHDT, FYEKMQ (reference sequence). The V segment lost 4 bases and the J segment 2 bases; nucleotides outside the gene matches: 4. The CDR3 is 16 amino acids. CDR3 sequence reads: CASSSRTSGVTDTQYF. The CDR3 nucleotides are TGTGCCAGCAGCTCCAGGACTAGCGGGGTCACAGATACGCAGTATTTT.

CDR3 residues: CASSQQGWSYNEQFF. The CDR3 DNA reads as TGTGCCAGCAGCCAACAGGGGTGGTCCTACAATGAGCAGTTCTTC. The rearrangement links TRBV3-1 to TRBJ2-1; tentative D call: TRBD1 (6 bases). There are 15 residues in the CDR3. Germline CDR1 LGHDT, CDR2 YNNKEL (reference sequence). V lost 2 bases to trimming and J lost 1 base, with 9 bases between them.

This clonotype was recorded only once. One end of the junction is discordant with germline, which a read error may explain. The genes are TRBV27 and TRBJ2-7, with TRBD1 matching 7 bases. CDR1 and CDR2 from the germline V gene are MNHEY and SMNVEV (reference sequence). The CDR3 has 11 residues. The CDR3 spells CASILTGDPIF. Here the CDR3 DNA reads TGTGCCAGCATCCTTACAGGGGACCCGATCTTC.

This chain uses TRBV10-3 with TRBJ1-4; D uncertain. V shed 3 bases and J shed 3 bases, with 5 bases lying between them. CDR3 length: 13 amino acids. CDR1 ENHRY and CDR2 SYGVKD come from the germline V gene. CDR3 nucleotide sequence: TGTGCCATCAGTGAACAGCCTAATGAAAAACTGTTTTTT. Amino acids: CAISEQPNEKLFF.

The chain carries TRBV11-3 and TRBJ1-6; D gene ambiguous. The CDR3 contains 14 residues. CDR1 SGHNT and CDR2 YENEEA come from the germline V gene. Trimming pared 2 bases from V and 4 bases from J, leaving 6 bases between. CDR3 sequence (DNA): TGTGCCAGCAGCTTAAACAGTTATAATTCACCCCTCCACTTT. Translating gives CASSLNSYNSPLHF.

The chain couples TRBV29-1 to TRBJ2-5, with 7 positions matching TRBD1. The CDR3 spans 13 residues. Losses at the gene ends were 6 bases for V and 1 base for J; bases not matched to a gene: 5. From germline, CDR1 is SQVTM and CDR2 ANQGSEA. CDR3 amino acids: CSVDGTVQETQYF. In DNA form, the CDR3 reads TGCAGCGTAGATGGGACAGTCCAAGAGACCCAGTACTTC.

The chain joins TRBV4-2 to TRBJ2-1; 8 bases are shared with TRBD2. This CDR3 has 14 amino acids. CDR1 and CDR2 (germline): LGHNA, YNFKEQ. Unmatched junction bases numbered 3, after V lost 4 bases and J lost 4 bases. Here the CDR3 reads CASSRRGEYNEQFF. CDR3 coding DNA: TGTGCCAGCAGCCGGCGGGGGGAGTACAATGAGCAGTTCTTC.

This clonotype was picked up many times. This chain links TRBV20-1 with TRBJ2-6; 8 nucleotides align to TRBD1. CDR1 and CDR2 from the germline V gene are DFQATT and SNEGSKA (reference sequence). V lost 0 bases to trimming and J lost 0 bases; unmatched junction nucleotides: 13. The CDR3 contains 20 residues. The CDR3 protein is CSARETGTGVFSSGANVLTF. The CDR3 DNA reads TGCAGTGCTAGAGAAACCGGGACAGGTGTTTTTAGCTCTGGGGCCAACGTCCTGACTTTC.

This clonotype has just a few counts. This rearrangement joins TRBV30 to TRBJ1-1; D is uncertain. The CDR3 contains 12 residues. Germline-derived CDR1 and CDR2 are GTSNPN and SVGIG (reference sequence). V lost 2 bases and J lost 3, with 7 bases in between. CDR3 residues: CAWSLEDTEAFF. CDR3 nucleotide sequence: TGTGCCTGGAGTCTCGAGGACACTGAAGCTTTCTTT.

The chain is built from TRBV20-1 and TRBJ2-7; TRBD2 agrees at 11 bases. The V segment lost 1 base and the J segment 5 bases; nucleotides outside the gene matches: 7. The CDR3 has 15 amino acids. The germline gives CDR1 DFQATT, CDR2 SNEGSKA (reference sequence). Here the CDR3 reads CSARGRLAGSDEQYF. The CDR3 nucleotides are TGCAGTGCTAGAGGCAGACTAGCGGGAAGCGACGAGCAGTACTTC.

The CDR3 sequence: CASSAPLETQYF. CDR3 coding DNA: TGTGCCAGCAGCGCCCCGCTAGAGACCCAGTACTTC. This chain uses TRBV7-2 with TRBJ2-5; D is ambiguous. Germline CDR1 SGHTA, CDR2 FQGNSA. Deletions cut 5 bases from V and 4 bases from J, with 8 bases between. The CDR3 spans 12 residues.

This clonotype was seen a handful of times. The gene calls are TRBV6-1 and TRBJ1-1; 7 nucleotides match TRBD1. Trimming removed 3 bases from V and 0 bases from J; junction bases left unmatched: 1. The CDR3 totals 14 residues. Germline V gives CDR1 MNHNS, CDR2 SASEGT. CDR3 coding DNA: TGTGCCAGCAGTGAGACAGGGATGAACACTGAAGCTTTCTTT. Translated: CASSETGMNTEAFF.

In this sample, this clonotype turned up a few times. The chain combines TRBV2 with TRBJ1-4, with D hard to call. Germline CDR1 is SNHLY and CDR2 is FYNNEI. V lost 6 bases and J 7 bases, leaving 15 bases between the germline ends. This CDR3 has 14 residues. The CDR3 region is CASSLEREGEKLFF. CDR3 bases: TGTGCCAGCAGCCTCGAAAGGGAGGGTGAAAAACTGTTTTTT.

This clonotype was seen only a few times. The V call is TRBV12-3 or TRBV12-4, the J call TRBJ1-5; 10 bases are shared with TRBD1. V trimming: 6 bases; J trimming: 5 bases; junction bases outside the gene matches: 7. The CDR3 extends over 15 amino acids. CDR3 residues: CASRSSGTGDQPQHF. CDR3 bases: TGTGCCAGCAGATCTTCCGGGACAGGGGATCAGCCCCAGCATTTT.

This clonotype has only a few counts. The CDR3 region is CASSYHTSGGANEQFF. In nucleotides, the CDR3 is TGTGCCAGCAGTTATCATACTAGCGGGGGGGCCAATGAGCAGTTCTTC. The chain joins TRBV6-5 to TRBJ2-1; 13 bases are shared with TRBD2. Germline V gives CDR1 MNHEY, CDR2 SVGAGI. The CDR3 sequence is 16 residues long. Trimming at V came to 3 bases and at J to 6 bases, leaving 5 bases not matched to a gene.

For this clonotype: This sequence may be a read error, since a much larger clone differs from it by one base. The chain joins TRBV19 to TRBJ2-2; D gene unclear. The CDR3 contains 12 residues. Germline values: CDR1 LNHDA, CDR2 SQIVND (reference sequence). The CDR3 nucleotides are TGTACCAGTAGTATAGCCAACGGGGAGCTGTTTTTT. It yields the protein CTSSIANGELFF.

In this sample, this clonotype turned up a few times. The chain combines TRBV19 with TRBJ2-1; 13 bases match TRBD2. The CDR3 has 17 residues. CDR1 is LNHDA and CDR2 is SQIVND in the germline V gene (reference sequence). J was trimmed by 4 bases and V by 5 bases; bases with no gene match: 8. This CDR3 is CASSLRLAGGTYNEQFF. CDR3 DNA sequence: TGTGCCAGTAGTCTCCGACTAGCGGGAGGTACATACAATGAGCAGTTCTTC. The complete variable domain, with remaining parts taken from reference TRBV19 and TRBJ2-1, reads DGGITQSPKYLFRKEGQNVTLSCEQNLNHDAMYWYRQDPGQGLRLIYYSQIVNDFQKGDIAEGYSVSREKKESFPLTVTSAQKNPTAFYLCASSLRLAGGTYNEQFFGPGTRLTVL.

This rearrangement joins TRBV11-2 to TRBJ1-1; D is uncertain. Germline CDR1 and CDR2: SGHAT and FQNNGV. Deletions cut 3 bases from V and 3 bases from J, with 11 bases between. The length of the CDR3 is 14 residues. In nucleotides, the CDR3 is TGTGCCAGCAGCTTGTCCACAAGTCACACTGAAGCTTTCTTT. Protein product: CASSLSTSHTEAFF.